The entry below gives a single T cell receptor beta chain sequence along with its context. This sample is part of a study of PD-L1 blockade in urothelial cancer. Looking at the study overall: When patients started atezolizumab in about 2014, it was given at 1,200 mg intravenously every 3 weeks. Peripheral blood specimens exhibited a median yield of approximately 150,000 T cells.

The data were produced by immunoSEQ multiplex PCR, yet TCRdb's version contains in-frame clones alone and is incomplete. The sample has over 65,000 clones; 80% to 90% are singletons. Patient disease was locally advanced or metastatic urothelial carcinoma. V was shortened by 6 bases and J by 7 bases, with 16 bases between the two germline ends. Germline V gene sequence: CDR1 MDHEN, CDR2 SYDVKM. The CDR3 is 14 amino acids. The material was PBMCs, obtained around atezolizumab (anti-PD-L1) treatment. The TCR sequence derives from a man between 70 and 80 years old with urothelial cancer. The chain couples TRBV28 to TRBJ1-5; tentative D call: TRBD1 (5 bases). Here the CDR3 reads CASSSGGGEQPQHF. The CDR3 bases are TGTGCCAGCAGCAGTGGGGGAGGTGAGCAGCCCCAGCATTTT.